These T cell receptor beta chains were read from a single sample in a study of identical twins. TCRdb independently ran MiXCR on the 5' RACE reads; one entry per CDR3 protein. Here the sample spans more than 600,000 distinct CDR3 sequences, 15% to 20% being singletons. The sample also formed part of further work on T cells expressing NK-cell markers.

The sample comprised PBMCs. The receptors originated from a woman between 18 and 30 years old in good health. Each CDR3 is given with its conserved first and last residue. The order of the fields is clone size, J gene, D gene, V gene, CDR3 protein, CDR3 DNA. D genes are given only for firm matches. Some rows have no size entry. The others give once, few or many, or a class for an expanded clone.

abundance: few; j_gene: TRBJ2-7; d_gene: TRBD1; v_gene: TRBV12-3/TRBV12-4; CDR3aa: CASSSRGHSSYEQYF; CDR3nt: TGTGCCAGCAGCAGCAGGGGGCATAGCTCCTACGAGCAGTACTTC
abundance: .; j_gene: TRBJ2-3; d_gene: .; v_gene: TRBV12-3/TRBV12-4; CDR3aa: CASSSIDGYTQYF; CDR3nt: TGTGCCAGCAGTTCCATTGACGGCTATACGCAGTATTTT
abundance: few; j_gene: TRBJ2-3; d_gene: .; v_gene: TRBV6-5; CDR3aa: CASSYYAVDTDTQYF; CDR3nt: TGTGCCAGCAGTTATTATGCAGTTGACACAGATACGCAGTATTTT
abundance: few; j_gene: TRBJ2-5; d_gene: .; v_gene: TRBV12-3/TRBV12-4; CDR3aa: CASSLRQSQYF; CDR3nt: TGTGCCAGCAGTTTACGGCAGTCCCAGTACTTC
abundance: few; j_gene: TRBJ1-1; d_gene: TRBD1; v_gene: TRBV10-3; CDR3aa: CAVQTGGATEAFF; CDR3nt: TGTGCCGTGCAGACAGGGGGCGCCACTGAAGCTTTCTTT
abundance: few; j_gene: TRBJ2-3; d_gene: TRBD2; v_gene: TRBV20-1; CDR3aa: CSATATSGGADTQYF; CDR3nt: TGCAGTGCTACGGCCACTAGCGGGGGAGCAGATACGCAGTATTTT
abundance: few; j_gene: TRBJ2-7; d_gene: TRBD2; v_gene: TRBV10-3; CDR3aa: CAIRGDYSYEQYF; CDR3nt: TGTGCCATCAGGGGGGACTACTCCTACGAGCAGTACTTC
abundance: .; j_gene: TRBJ2-1; d_gene: .; v_gene: TRBV5-1; CDR3aa: CASSPWGGWSYNEQFF; CDR3nt: TGCGCCAGCAGCCCCTGGGGAGGTTGGTCCTACAATGAGCAGTTCTTC
abundance: few; j_gene: TRBJ2-3; d_gene: .; v_gene: TRBV5-1; CDR3aa: CASSTEIAADTQYF; CDR3nt: TGCGCCAGCAGCACGGAGATAGCTGCAGATACGCAGTATTTT
abundance: .; j_gene: TRBJ2-1; d_gene: .; v_gene: TRBV28; CDR3aa: CASSDPGPFNEQFF; CDR3nt: TGTGCCAGCAGTGACCCGGGCCCTTTCAATGAGCAGTTCTTC
abundance: many; j_gene: TRBJ2-1; d_gene: TRBD2; v_gene: TRBV20-1; CDR3aa: CSARVLTSGRDNEQFF; CDR3nt: TGCAGTGCTAGAGTCCTTACTAGCGGGAGAGACAATGAGCAGTTCTTC
abundance: many; j_gene: TRBJ2-7; d_gene: TRBD2; v_gene: TRBV20-1; CDR3aa: CSASKLAENPYEQYF; CDR3nt: TGCAGTGCTAGTAAACTAGCGGAGAACCCTTACGAGCAGTACTTC
abundance: few; j_gene: TRBJ2-1; d_gene: TRBD2; v_gene: TRBV20-1; CDR3aa: CSAKGLAGELYNEQFF; CDR3nt: TGCAGTGCTAAGGGACTAGCGGGAGAGTTATACAATGAGCAGTTCTTC
abundance: few; j_gene: TRBJ2-7; d_gene: TRBD1; v_gene: TRBV6-1; CDR3aa: CASKGQGLSYEQYF; CDR3nt: TGTGCCAGCAAGGGACAGGGGTTATCCTACGAGCAGTACTTC
abundance: .; j_gene: TRBJ2-3; d_gene: .; v_gene: TRBV11-2; CDR3aa: CASSLMTGPPSTDTQYF; CDR3nt: TGTGCCAGCAGCCTCATGACAGGACCACCTAGCACAGATACGCAGTATTTT
abundance: few; j_gene: TRBJ2-1; d_gene: TRBD1; v_gene: TRBV20-1; CDR3aa: CSARVGQNSYNEQFF; CDR3nt: TGCAGTGCTAGAGTGGGACAGAACTCCTACAATGAGCAGTTCTTC
abundance: .; j_gene: TRBJ2-5; d_gene: .; v_gene: TRBV18; CDR3aa: CASSPPGLKTQYF; CDR3nt: TGTGCCAGCTCACCACCGGGGTTGAAGACCCAGTACTTC
abundance: .; j_gene: TRBJ2-5; d_gene: .; v_gene: TRBV20-1; CDR3aa: CSAPRGPQPTETQYF; CDR3nt: TGCAGTGCTCCCCGCGGCCCACAACCCACGGAGACCCAGTACTTC
abundance: few; j_gene: TRBJ1-5; d_gene: .; v_gene: TRBV20-1; CDR3aa: CSASGGYQPQHF; CDR3nt: TGCAGTGCCTCCGGAGGATATCAGCCCCAGCATTTT
abundance: .; j_gene: TRBJ2-3; d_gene: .; v_gene: TRBV20-1; CDR3aa: CSASLRGNTQYF; CDR3nt: TGCAGTGCTAGTCTAAGAGGAAATACGCAGTATTTT
abundance: .; j_gene: TRBJ2-7; d_gene: TRBD1; v_gene: TRBV20-1; CDR3aa: CSARAGQGTYEQCF; CDR3nt: TGCAGTGCTAGAGCGGGACAGGGGACCTACGAGCAGTGCTTC
abundance: few; j_gene: TRBJ2-3; d_gene: TRBD2; v_gene: TRBV10-3; CDR3aa: CAIRTSGPDTQYF; CDR3nt: TGTGCCATCAGAACTAGCGGGCCAGATACGCAGTATTTT
abundance: .; j_gene: TRBJ1-6; d_gene: .; v_gene: TRBV10-1; CDR3aa: CASRIRDPSGCLNSPLHF; CDR3nt: TGCGCCAGCAGGATTCGGGACCCAAGCGGGTGTTTGAATTCACCCCTCCACTTT
abundance: .; j_gene: TRBJ1-3; d_gene: .; v_gene: TRBV5-1; CDR3aa: CASSLDSSLDTIYF; CDR3nt: TGCGCCAGCAGCTTGGACAGTTCGTTGGACACCATATATTTT
abundance: few; j_gene: TRBJ2-7; d_gene: .; v_gene: TRBV15; CDR3aa: CATSTPYEQYF; CDR3nt: TGTGCCACCAGCACGCCCTACGAGCAGTACTTC
abundance: .; j_gene: TRBJ2-7; d_gene: .; v_gene: TRBV29-1; CDR3aa: CSVRSYTEQYF; CDR3nt: TGCAGCGTTCGCTCGTACACCGAGCAGTACTTC
abundance: many; j_gene: TRBJ2-7; d_gene: .; v_gene: TRBV12-3/TRBV12-4; CDR3aa: CASTPTGLTYEQYF; CDR3nt: TGTGCCAGCACCCCGACAGGACTTACCTACGAGCAGTACTTC
abundance: .; j_gene: TRBJ2-1; d_gene: .; v_gene: TRBV5-1; CDR3aa: CASSLIGGRYNEQFF; CDR3nt: TGCGCCAGCAGCTTGATCGGGGGAAGGTACAATGAGCAGTTCTTC
abundance: .; j_gene: TRBJ2-1; d_gene: TRBD2; v_gene: TRBV20-1; CDR3aa: CSARTSFPYNEQFF; CDR3nt: TGCAGTGCCCGGACTAGCTTTCCCTACAATGAGCAGTTCTTC
abundance: .; j_gene: TRBJ2-6; d_gene: .; v_gene: TRBV20-1; CDR3aa: CSAGDRFAGANVLTF; CDR3nt: TGCAGTGCTGGCGACAGGTTCGCTGGGGCCAACGTCCTGACTTTC
abundance: few; j_gene: TRBJ2-3; d_gene: .; v_gene: TRBV6-5; CDR3aa: CASSYLGAQYF; CDR3nt: TGTGCCAGCAGTTATTTAGGGGCGCAGTATTTT
abundance: .; j_gene: TRBJ2-7; d_gene: .; v_gene: TRBV20-1; CDR3aa: CSARDHSSYEQYF; CDR3nt: TGCAGTGCTAGAGATCATAGCTCCTACGAGCAGTACTTC
abundance: few; j_gene: TRBJ2-2; d_gene: TRBD2; v_gene: TRBV18; CDR3aa: CASSPGLAGNTGELFF; CDR3nt: TGTGCCAGCTCTCCGGGACTAGCGGGGAACACCGGGGAGCTGTTTTTT
abundance: few; j_gene: TRBJ2-6; d_gene: TRBD1; v_gene: TRBV20-1; CDR3aa: CSARRTGGISGANVLTF; CDR3nt: TGCAGTGCTAGAAGGACAGGGGGGATCTCTGGGGCCAACGTCCTGACTTTC
abundance: .; j_gene: TRBJ1-3; d_gene: .; v_gene: TRBV6-5; CDR3aa: CASSYYPGSSGNTIYF; CDR3nt: TGTGCCAGCAGTTACTATCCGGGGTCCTCTGGAAACACCATATATTTT
abundance: few; j_gene: TRBJ2-1; d_gene: .; v_gene: TRBV19; CDR3aa: CASSIGQEQFF; CDR3nt: TGTGCCAGTAGTATCGGGCAAGAGCAGTTCTTC
abundance: few; j_gene: TRBJ2-3; d_gene: .; v_gene: TRBV14; CDR3aa: CASSPLARGAPDTQYF; CDR3nt: TGTGCCAGCAGCCCCCTAGCCCGGGGGGCCCCAGATACGCAGTATTTT
abundance: .; j_gene: TRBJ2-1; d_gene: .; v_gene: TRBV7-2; CDR3aa: CASSLEAGIGEQFF; CDR3nt: TGTGCCAGCAGCTTAGAGGCGGGAATCGGTGAGCAGTTCTTC
abundance: few; j_gene: TRBJ2-2; d_gene: .; v_gene: TRBV3-1; CDR3aa: CASTPRLGTANTGELFF; CDR3nt: TGTGCCAGCACGCCGAGGCTAGGGACCGCGAACACCGGGGAGCTGTTTTTT
abundance: few; j_gene: TRBJ2-7; d_gene: TRBD1; v_gene: TRBV4-3; CDR3aa: CASSQEGTARYEQYF; CDR3nt: TGCGCCAGCAGCCAAGAAGGGACAGCCCGTTACGAGCAGTACTTC
abundance: .; j_gene: TRBJ2-1; d_gene: .; v_gene: TRBV20-1; CDR3aa: CSARRDRGYNEQFF; CDR3nt: TGCAGTGCTAGAAGGGACCGCGGCTACAATGAGCAGTTCTTC
abundance: .; j_gene: TRBJ2-1; d_gene: .; v_gene: TRBV6-2/TRBV6-3; CDR3aa: CASRPIGSSYNEQFF; CDR3nt: TGTGCCAGCAGACCTATCGGGAGCTCCTACAATGAGCAGTTCTTC
abundance: .; j_gene: TRBJ2-4; d_gene: TRBD1; v_gene: TRBV12-5; CDR3aa: CASDLGQGNIQYF; CDR3nt: TGTGCTAGTGACTTGGGACAGGGTAACATTCAGTACTTC
abundance: .; j_gene: TRBJ2-7; d_gene: TRBD2; v_gene: TRBV5-6; CDR3aa: CASSQAGVTEQYF; CDR3nt: TGTGCCAGCAGCCAAGCGGGAGTAACCGAGCAGTACTTC
abundance: many; j_gene: TRBJ2-3; d_gene: .; v_gene: TRBV29-1; CDR3aa: CSVFQGSDTQYF; CDR3nt: TGCAGCGTTTTCCAGGGCTCAGATACGCAGTATTTT
abundance: .; j_gene: TRBJ2-3; d_gene: TRBD1; v_gene: TRBV9; CDR3aa: CASSTAGTGVTDTQYF; CDR3nt: TGTGCCAGCAGCACAGCCGGGACAGGGGTAACAGATACGCAGTATTTT
abundance: .; j_gene: TRBJ2-1; d_gene: TRBD2; v_gene: TRBV12-5; CDR3aa: CASGNGRAYEQFF; CDR3nt: TGTGCTAGTGGGAACGGGAGGGCCTATGAGCAGTTCTTC
abundance: many; j_gene: TRBJ1-6; d_gene: .; v_gene: TRBV7-3; CDR3aa: CASSLESSYNSPLHF; CDR3nt: TGTGCCAGCAGCTTGGAGAGCTCCTATAATTCACCCCTCCACTTT
abundance: .; j_gene: TRBJ2-6; d_gene: .; v_gene: TRBV20-1; CDR3aa: CSASMDSLSGANVLTF; CDR3nt: TGCAGTGCTTCGATGGATTCCCTCTCTGGGGCCAACGTCCTGACTTTC
abundance: many; j_gene: TRBJ2-7; d_gene: .; v_gene: TRBV15; CDR3aa: CATSRGRLSYEQYF; CDR3nt: TGTGCCACCAGCAGAGGGCGGCTCTCCTACGAGCAGTACTTC